This T cell receptor (beta chain) was found in a study of T cell responses to AZD1222 COVID-19 vaccine. Notes on the study in general: Nearly half of spike-specific TCRs reportedly target unmutated variant regions. Donor demographics were predominantly white British with a female majority; clonal diversity may be underestimated.

Profiling relied on immunoSEQ multiplex PCR, and the TCRdb table lists in-frame clones only, not all of them. The repertoire holds 100,000 to 150,000 clones, with around 86% as singletons. This clone was seen a handful of times. Antigen unknown. This specimen was peripheral blood, taken on day 0 of AZD1222 vaccination. The sequence came from an adult in good health.

The CDR3 DNA reads TGTGCCACCACTTTCTCTCTTACCGGGACAGCGAACACTGAAGCTTTCTTT. It specifies CATTFSLTGTANTEAFF. The rearrangement joins TRBV10-3 to TRBJ1-1, with 7 bases lining up with TRBD1. Looked up from germline, CDR1 is ENHRY and CDR2 is SYGVKD. This CDR3 is built from 17 residues. V trimming: 10 bases; J trimming: 1 base; junction bases outside the gene matches: 18.